This T cell receptor (beta chain) was found in a study of blood T cell repertoires in COVID-19. As for the study in general: COVID-19 samples, acute and convalescent, were from the United States, Italy and Spain. Sources were T cells, B-cell-depleted T cells, or PBMCs; the material itself was cDNA or gDNA.

Methods used by the authors: Reference gene primer amplification yielded estimated nucleated cell counts. Assay used: immunoSEQ multiplex PCR; TCRdb lists only in-frame clones, some missing. V and J calls and clone size are as listed in that table; D and trimming were resolved from the DNA. The sample includes 350,000 to 450,000 clones, roughly nine tenths of them seen just once. The CDR3 is 16 amino acids. CDR1 is MNHEY, CDR2 SVGAGI, per germline. V lost 2 bases and J lost 6, with 16 bases in between. The chain has TRBV6-5 and TRBJ2-2, with TRBD2 as a possible D gene (6 bases). The sequence came from a man in his forties with acute or convalescent COVID-19. The source material was peripheral blood. In DNA, the CDR3 is TGTGCCAGCAGTTACAACTTGCTCGGGACTCCCGGGGAGCTGTTTTTT. It specifies CASSYNLLGTPGELFF.